A single T cell receptor (beta chain) is shown here with its context. This sample was taken from a study of cytomegalovirus exposure and HLA in healthy donors. The PCR contained 60 Vbeta and 13 Jbeta primers. Method: immunoSEQ multiplex PCR; TCRdb's copy keeps in-frame clones and lacks some. The listing contains roughly 57,000 clones. V was clipped by 4 bases and J by 1 base; unmatched bases: 7. The CDR3 totals 18 residues. Germline CDR1 is SGHRS and CDR2 is YFSETQ. Sequencing was performed on PBMCs. The chain joins TRBV5-1 to TRBJ2-3, with 15 bases fitting TRBD2. This receptor was taken from a man aged 18 to 29 in good health and CMV-seropositive. The CDR3 region has the DNA TGCGCCAGCAGCCCTGGACTAGCGGGAGGGATGGGCACAGATACGCAGTATTTT. Amino acids: CASSPGLAGGMGTDTQYF.